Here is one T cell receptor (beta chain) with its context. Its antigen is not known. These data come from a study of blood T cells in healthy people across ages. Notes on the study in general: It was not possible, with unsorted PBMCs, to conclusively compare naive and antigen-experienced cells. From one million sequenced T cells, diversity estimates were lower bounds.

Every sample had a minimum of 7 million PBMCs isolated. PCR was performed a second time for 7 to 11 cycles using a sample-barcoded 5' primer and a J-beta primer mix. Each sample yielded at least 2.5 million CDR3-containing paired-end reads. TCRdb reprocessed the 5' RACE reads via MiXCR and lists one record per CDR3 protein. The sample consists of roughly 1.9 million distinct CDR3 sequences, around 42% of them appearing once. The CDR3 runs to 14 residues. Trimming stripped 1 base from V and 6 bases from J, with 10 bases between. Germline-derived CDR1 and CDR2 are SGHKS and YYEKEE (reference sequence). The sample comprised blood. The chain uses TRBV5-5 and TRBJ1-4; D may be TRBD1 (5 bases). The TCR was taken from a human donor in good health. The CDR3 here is CASSLSGVHEKLFF. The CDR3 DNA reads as TGTGCCAGCAGCTTGTCGGGGGTACATGAAAAACTGTTTTTT.